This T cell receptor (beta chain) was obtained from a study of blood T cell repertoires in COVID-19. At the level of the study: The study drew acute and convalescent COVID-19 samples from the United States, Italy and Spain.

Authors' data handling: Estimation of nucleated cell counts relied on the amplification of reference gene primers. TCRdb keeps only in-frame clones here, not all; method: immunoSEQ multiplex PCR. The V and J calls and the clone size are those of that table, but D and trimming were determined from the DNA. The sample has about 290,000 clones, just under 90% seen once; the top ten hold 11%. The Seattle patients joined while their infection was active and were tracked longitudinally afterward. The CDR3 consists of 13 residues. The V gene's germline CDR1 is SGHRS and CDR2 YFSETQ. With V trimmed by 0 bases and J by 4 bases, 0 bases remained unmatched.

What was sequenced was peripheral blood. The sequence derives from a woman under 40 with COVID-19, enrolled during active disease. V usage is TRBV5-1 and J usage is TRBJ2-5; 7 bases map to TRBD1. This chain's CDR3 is CASSLDRGETQYF. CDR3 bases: TGCGCCAGCAGCTTGGACAGGGGAGAGACCCAGTACTTC.